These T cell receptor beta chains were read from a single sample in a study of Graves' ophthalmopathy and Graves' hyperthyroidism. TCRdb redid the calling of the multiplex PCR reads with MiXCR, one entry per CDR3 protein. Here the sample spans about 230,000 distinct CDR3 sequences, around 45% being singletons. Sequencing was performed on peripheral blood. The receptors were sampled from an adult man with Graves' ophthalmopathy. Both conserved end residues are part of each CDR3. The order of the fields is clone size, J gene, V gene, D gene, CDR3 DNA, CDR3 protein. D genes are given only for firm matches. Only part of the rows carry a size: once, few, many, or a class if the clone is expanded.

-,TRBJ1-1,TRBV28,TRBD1,TGTGCCAGCAGCCCCACAGGGGGAGTATTGAACACTGAAGCTTTCTTT,CASSPTGGVLNTEAFF
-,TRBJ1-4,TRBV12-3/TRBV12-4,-,TGTGCCAGCAGTCCCCGGACCTATAATGAAAAACTGTTTTTT,CASSPRTYNEKLFF
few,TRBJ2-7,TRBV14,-,TGTGCCCGTCACTACGAGCAGTACTTC,CARHYEQYF
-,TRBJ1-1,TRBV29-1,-,TGCAGCGTCAGGGACGGCAGAGGTAACACTGAAGCTTTCTTT,CSVRDGRGNTEAFF
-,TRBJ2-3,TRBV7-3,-,TGTGCCAGCAGCTTAGCCCAGGCGACAGATACGCAGTATTTT,CASSLAQATDTQYF
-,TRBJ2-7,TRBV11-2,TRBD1,TGTGCCAGCAGCTTAGAGGGACAGGGAAGCTACTACGAGCAGTACTTC,CASSLEGQGSYYEQYF
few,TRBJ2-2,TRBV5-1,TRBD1,TGCGCCAGCAGCTTTCAGGGGGCTAGGACCGGGGAGCTGTTTTTT,CASSFQGARTGELFF
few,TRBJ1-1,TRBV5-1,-,TGCGCCAGCAGCCCCATACAGGCCCTGAACACTGAAGCTTTCTTT,CASSPIQALNTEAFF
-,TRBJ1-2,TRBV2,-,TGTGCCAGCAAGTTATACATATCTAACTATGGCTACACCTTC,CASKLYISNYGYTF
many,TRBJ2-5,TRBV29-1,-,TGCAGCGTTGATTTACAGGGTCGGCCTCAGTACTTC,CSVDLQGRPQYF
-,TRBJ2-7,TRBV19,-,TGTGCCAGTAGTGTCGGGACGGCCTACGAGCAGTACTTC,CASSVGTAYEQYF
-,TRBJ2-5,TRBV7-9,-,TGTGCCAGCAGCCTAGCCCGGGACGTGGAGACCCAGTACTTC,CASSLARDVETQYF
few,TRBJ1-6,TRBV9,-,TGTGCCAGCAGCCGACGCGGCTATAATTCACCCCTCCACTTT,CASSRRGYNSPLHF
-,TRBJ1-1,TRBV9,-,TGTGCCAGCAGCCAAGGATCGACAGGGAACACTGAAGCTTTCTTT,CASSQGSTGNTEAFF
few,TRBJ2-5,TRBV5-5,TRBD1,TGTGCCAGCAGCTTGACCCCCTCCGGACAGGGGCAAGAGACCCAGTACTTC,CASSLTPSGQGQETQYF
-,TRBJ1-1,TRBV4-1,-,TGCGCCAGCAGCCAAGGGATTCGGGGAAACACTGAAGCTTTCTTT,CASSQGIRGNTEAFF
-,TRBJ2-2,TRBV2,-,TGTGCCAGCAGACCCGGTACGACCGGGGAGCTGTTTTTT,CASRPGTTGELFF
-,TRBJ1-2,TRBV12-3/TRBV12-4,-,TGTGCCAGCAGTTTTGGCAGACGAGCTAACTATGGCTACACCTTC,CASSFGRRANYGYTF
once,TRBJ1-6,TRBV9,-,TGTGCCAGCAGCGCTGAGACCTCACCCTTCCACTTT,CASSAETSPFHF
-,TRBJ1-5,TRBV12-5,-,TGTGCCAGCAGTTTCGGGGGAGGGGTTTATAGCAATCAGCCCCAGCATTTT,CASSFGGGVYSNQPQHF
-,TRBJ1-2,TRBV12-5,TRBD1,TGTGCTAGTGGTCCGCAGGACAGGAACTATGGCTACACCTTC,CASGPQDRNYGYTF
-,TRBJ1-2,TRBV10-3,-,TGTGCCAGCAGTGAAAAGATGTACGGTAACTATGGCTACACCTTC,CASSEKMYGNYGYTF
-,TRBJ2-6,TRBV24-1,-,TGTGCCACCAGTGGTTCCCTGACAGACCCTGGGGCCAACGTCCTGACTTTC,CATSGSLTDPGANVLTF
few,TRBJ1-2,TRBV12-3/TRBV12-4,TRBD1,TGTGCCAGCAGGCCCGGTCCGGGACAGGGGTATGGCTACACCTTC,CASRPGPGQGYGYTF
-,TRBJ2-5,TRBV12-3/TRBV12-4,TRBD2,TGTGCCAGCAGTCCGTCTAGCGGGAGGGGGGAGACCCAGTACTTC,CASSPSSGRGETQYF
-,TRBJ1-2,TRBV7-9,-,TGTGCCAGCAGCCCCGACAGCCTTAACTATGGCTACACCTTC,CASSPDSLNYGYTF
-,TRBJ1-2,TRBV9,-,TGTGCCAGCAGTCCCCAGAGTAACTATGGCTACACCTTC,CASSPQSNYGYTF
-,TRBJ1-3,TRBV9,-,TGTGCCAGCAGCTTAGAACGGGGGAGCTCTGGAAACACCATATATTTT,CASSLERGSSGNTIYF
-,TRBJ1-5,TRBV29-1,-,TGCAGCGTTGAAGGCCCTCCAGGTCAGCCCCAGCATTTT,CSVEGPPGQPQHF
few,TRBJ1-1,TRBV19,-,TGTGCCAGTACCGACAGGAGGAACACTGAAGCTTTCTTT,CASTDRRNTEAFF
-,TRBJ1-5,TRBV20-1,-,TGCAGTGCTTTCTCAGGTAGCAATCAGCCCCAGCATTTT,CSAFSGSNQPQHF
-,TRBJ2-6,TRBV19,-,TGTGCCAGTAGTCCGGGGGACAAGTGGGGCTACAACTCTGGGGCCAACGTCCTGACTTTC,CASSPGDKWGYNSGANVLTF
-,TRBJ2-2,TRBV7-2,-,TGTGCCAGCAGCCCCCGGATTAACACCGGGGAGCTGTTTTTT,CASSPRINTGELFF
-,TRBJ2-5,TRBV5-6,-,TGTGCCAGCAGCTTGGTTAAGGGCCAAAGCCGACAAGAGACCCAGTACTTC,CASSLVKGQSRQETQYF
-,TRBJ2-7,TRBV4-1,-,TGCGCCAGCAGCCAAGATAGGATATCCTACGAGCAGTACTTC,CASSQDRISYEQYF
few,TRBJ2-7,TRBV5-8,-,TGTGCCAGCAGCTCGGGAGTCGAGCAGTACTTC,CASSSGVEQYF
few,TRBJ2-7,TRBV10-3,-,TGTGCCAGCAGCTATGAACCACACCTCAGGGTTACCTACGAGCAGTACTTC,CASSYEPHLRVTYEQYF
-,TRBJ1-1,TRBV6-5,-,TGTGCCAGCAGTCAACCGAAAACTCTGAACACTGAAGCTTTCTTT,CASSQPKTLNTEAFF
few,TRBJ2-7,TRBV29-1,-,TGCAGCGTAATCGGGACAATGTACGAGCAGTACTTC,CSVIGTMYEQYF
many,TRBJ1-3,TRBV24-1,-,TGTGCCACCAGGGCCCCGGGGCCTGGAAACACCATATATTTT,CATRAPGPGNTIYF
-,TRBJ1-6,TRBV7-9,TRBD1,TGTGCCGGCAGCCAGGGGACAGTGACTTATAATTCACCCCTCCACTTT,CAGSQGTVTYNSPLHF
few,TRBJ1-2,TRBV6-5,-,TGTGCCAGCAGTTACACGGGCAGGGGCTATGGCTACACCTTC,CASSYTGRGYGYTF
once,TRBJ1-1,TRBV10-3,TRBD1,TGTGCCATCAAGAAGACAGGGGAAAGCACTGAAGCTTTCTTT,CAIKKTGESTEAFF
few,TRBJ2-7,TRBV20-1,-,TGCAGTGCTTCTATGTTAATGGGAGAGCAGTACTTC,CSASMLMGEQYF
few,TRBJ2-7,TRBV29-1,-,TGCAGCGTTGTTCGGGGAAACGAGCAGTACTTC,CSVVRGNEQYF
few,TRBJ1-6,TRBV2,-,TGTGCCAGCAGTGAACAGACAAATTCACCCCTCCACTTT,CASSEQTNSPLHF
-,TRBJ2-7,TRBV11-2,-,TGTGCCAGCAGCCAGGACAGCTACGAGCAGTACTTC,CASSQDSYEQYF
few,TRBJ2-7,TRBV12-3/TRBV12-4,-,TGTGCCAGCAGCTGGGGGGACTCCTACGAGCAGTACTTC,CASSWGDSYEQYF